The text below deals with one T cell receptor beta chain. The V end lost 7 bases, the J end lost 6 bases, and 15 bases lay between the germline ends. Per germline, CDR1 KGHSH and CDR2 LQKENI. This CDR3 contains 13 residues. This entry comes from a study of OX40 agonist ivuxolimab in advanced cancers. The data were produced by immunoSEQ multiplex PCR, yet TCRdb's version contains in-frame clones alone and is incomplete. The table has 41,000 or so clones, just under 85% seen once. This chain connects TRBV18 to TRBJ1-1; D is ambiguous. The sample here was CD4+ or CD8+ T cells sorted from blood, taken in a trial of the OX40 agonist ivuxolimab. This clonotype was obtained from an adult with an advanced solid tumor such as melanoma, head and neck, liver or kidney cancer. Here the CDR3 reads CASYKDRASEAFF. CDR3 nucleotides: TGTGCCAGCTACAAGGACCGGGCTTCTGAAGCTTTCTTT.